The present entry profiles one TCR beta chain with its context. The antigen remains undetermined. A universal primer site and UMIs were added as TCR cDNA was made by 5'RACE template switching. TCRdb re-called the 5' RACE reads with MiXCR, one entry per CDR3 protein. Among more than 90,000 distinct CDR3 sequences listed, about 6.8% were seen once. The sample belongs to a study of T cells after yellow fever vaccination. In the study overall: SMART-Seq v4 Ultra Low Input prepared libraries from low-cell fractions.

Between the trimmed V and J ends, which lost 8 bases and 7 bases, there was a span of 14 bases. Germline V CDR1 and CDR2: KGHSH, LQKENI. This CDR3 comprises 13 residues. General study points: Repertoires sorted by FACS could include abundant clonotypes that are contaminants from the bulk population. Researchers report a weaker secondary response that nonetheless peaked faster, day 5 versus 15.

Sequencing used CD4+ T cells sorted from PBMCs, obtained approximately 47 days after the first yellow fever vaccination. The receptor was derived from a man aged 18 to 35 who received the YFV17D yellow fever vaccine. The chain carries TRBV18 and TRBJ1-4; no clear D. In DNA, the CDR3 is TGTGCCAGCCGACGAGAAATAGGTGAAAAACTGTTTTTT. Protein sequence: CASRREIGEKLFF.